The 5 T cell receptor beta chains given below trace back to one sample, sequenced in a study of OX40 agonist ivuxolimab in advanced cancers. TCRdb keeps only in-frame clones here, not all; method: immunoSEQ multiplex PCR. Seen here are about 77,000 clones, 83% observed once, and the top ten hold around 0.76%. This specimen consisted of CD4+ or CD8+ T cells sorted from blood, obtained in a trial of the OX40 agonist ivuxolimab. These receptors were taken from an adult with an advanced solid tumor such as melanoma, head and neck, liver or kidney cancer.

The chain couples TRBV15 to TRBJ1-3; perhaps TRBD1 as D (5 bases). The CDR3 covers 14 residues. The V gene's germline CDR1 is LNHNV and CDR2 YYDKDF (reference sequence). With 1 base removed from V and 2 bases from J, the gap between germline ends came to 6 bases. Written as DNA, the CDR3 is TGTGCCACCAGCAGAGGGGGCGCTGGAAACACCATATATTTT. Translation: CATSRGGAGNTIYF.

This chain joins TRBV5-1 and TRBJ1-4; 9 nucleotides align to TRBD1. The V gene end was trimmed by 3 bases and the J gene end by 4 bases; junction bases not matched to a gene: 4. The CDR3 is 15 residues long. Germline V gene sequence: CDR1 SGHRS, CDR2 YFSETQ. CDR3 amino acids: CASSSGTGSNEKLFF. The CDR3 nucleotides are TGCGCCAGCAGCTCCGGGACAGGGAGTAATGAAAAACTGTTTTTT. Using reference TRBV5-1 and TRBJ1-4 for the parts outside the CDR3, the full variable domain is KAGVTQTPRYLIKTRGQQVTLSCSPISGHRSVSWYQQTPGQGLQFLFEYFSETQRNKGNFPGRFSGRQFSNSRSEMNVSTLELGDSALYLCASSSGTGSNEKLFFGSGTQLSVL.

This chain connects TRBV2 to TRBJ1-6; D call uncertain. V was pared by 4 bases and J by 7 bases, with 14 bases between. Germline values: CDR1 SNHLY, CDR2 FYNNEI. The CDR3 is made up of 15 amino acids. The chain's CDR3 is CASSGGLAGNSPLHF. The CDR3 DNA reads as TGTGCCAGCAGTGGTGGCTTGGCGGGGAATTCACCCCTCCACTTT.

The chain links TRBV28 to TRBJ1-2; tentative D call: TRBD1 (6 bases). Per germline, CDR1 MDHEN and CDR2 SYDVKM. V was shortened by 6 bases and J by 5 bases, with 22 bases between the two germline ends. The CDR3 covers 16 residues. The CDR3 loop reads CASSIPTGGAGYGYTF. CDR3 sequence (DNA): TGTGCCAGCAGCATACCCACCGGGGGGGCTGGATATGGCTACACCTTC.

The chain joins TRBV6-1 to TRBJ2-7; 8 nucleotides line up with TRBD1. This CDR3 is 15 amino acids long. V lost 3 bases to trimming and J lost 1 base; unmatched junction nucleotides: 5. Germline CDR1 is MNHNS and CDR2 is SASEGT. Here the CDR3 reads CASSDPGGASYEQYF. CDR3 DNA: TGTGCCAGCAGTGACCCAGGGGGCGCTTCCTACGAGCAGTACTTC.